This is a list of T cell receptor beta chains from one sample in a study of blood T cell repertoires in COVID-19. Only in-frame clones appear in the TCRdb table, and some are missing; sequencing was by immunoSEQ multiplex PCR. The profile shows 150,000 to 200,000 clones, 70% to 90% of them singletons. Sequenced input: peripheral blood. The receptors here all came from a man aged 40-49 years with active or convalescent COVID-19. The CDR3 runs from the conserved cysteine through the conserved F or W. The order of the fields is V gene, clone size, J gene, D gene, CDR3 DNA, CDR3 protein. A D gene is named only where the DNA matches it firmly. Not every row has a clone size; where given, it reads once, few, many or a size class.

TRBV2,few,TRBJ1-1,.,TGTGCCAGCAGGGAGACAGGGAACACTGAAGCTTTCTTT,CASRETGNTEAFF
TRBV3-1/TRBV3-2,.,TRBJ2-2,.,TGTGCCAGCAGCCAAGATCGGCCAGGGGCGAACACCGGGGAGCTGTTTTTT,CASSQDRPGANTGELFF
TRBV6-5,.,TRBJ1-5,.,TGTGCCAGCAGGGGGGGAGGGGTGGGCAATCAGCCCCAGCATTTT,CASRGGGVGNQPQHF
TRBV29-1,.,TRBJ1-1,TRBD1,TGCAGCGCTACAGGGGGCGCACACTGGACTGAAGCTTTCTTT,CSATGGAHWTEAFF
TRBV6-6,.,TRBJ1-1,.,TGTGCCAGCAGTTTCGTCAGGAACACTGAAGCTTTCTTT,CASSFVRNTEAFF
TRBV6-5,once,TRBJ1-2,TRBD1,TGTGCCAGCAGCCGACCGACAGGGCTTGGCTACACCTTC,CASSRPTGLGYTF
TRBV30,.,TRBJ2-7,.,TGTGCCTGGAGTACCTCGGGCGAGCAGTACTTC,CAWSTSGEQYF
TRBV5-1,.,TRBJ2-1,.,TGCGCCAGCAGCTTGGCCCCGAGCTCCTACAATGAGCAGTTCTTC,CASSLAPSSYNEQFF
TRBV12-1,.,TRBJ2-4,.,TGTGCCAGCAGCCATGGACAGGGAAGGGACAAAAACATTCAGTACTTC,CASSHGQGRDKNIQYF
TRBV14,.,TRBJ1-1,TRBD1,TGTGCCAGCAGCCGACGGACAGGGGGAAACACTGAAGCTTTCTTT,CASSRRTGGNTEAFF
TRBV5-4,.,TRBJ2-1,.,TGTGCCAGCAGCTTGAGTCTTGTAGGCGGCAGGGATAACAATGAGCAGTTCTTC,CASSLSLVGGRDNNEQFF
TRBV19,.,TRBJ1-2,TRBD1,TGTGCCAGTAGTATTGGACAGGGGTTCCGGGGTGGCTACACCTTC,CASSIGQGFRGGYTF
TRBV27,.,TRBJ1-3,TRBD1,TGTGCCAGTGGGACAGGGGGAAACACCATATATTTT,CASGTGGNTIYF
TRBV27,.,TRBJ1-1,TRBD1,TGTGCCAGCAGGTACTTGGGGACAGACACTGAAGCTTTCTTT,CASRYLGTDTEAFF
TRBV6-6,.,TRBJ2-5,TRBD1,TGTGCCAGCAGTCCGCTCCTGGATTACAGGGGTCGCCAAGAGACCCAGTACTTC,CASSPLLDYRGRQETQYF
TRBV7-2,.,TRBJ1-3,TRBD1,TGTGCCAGCAGCTCACAGGGGAGCTCTGGAAACACCATATATTTT,CASSSQGSSGNTIYF
TRBV5-1,.,TRBJ2-1,TRBD2,TGCGCCAGCAGCTTGGGGACTAGCTTCAATGAGCAGTTCTTC,CASSLGTSFNEQFF
TRBV3-1/TRBV3-2,.,TRBJ2-3,TRBD1,TGTGCCAGCAGCCCTTTCTTCGGGACAGGGGGCGCAGATACGCAGTATTTT,CASSPFFGTGGADTQYF
TRBV7-2,.,TRBJ1-1,.,TGTGCCAGCAGCAACGGGGGGGGGTTGAACACTGAAGCTTTCTTT,CASSNGGGLNTEAFF
TRBV10-2,.,TRBJ2-1,TRBD2,TGCGCCAGCAGCCTAGCGGGGCCATACAATGAGCAGTTCTTC,CASSLAGPYNEQFF
TRBV6-5,.,TRBJ2-6,.,TGTGCCAGCACCGTGAGCTCTGGGGCCAACGTCCTGACTTTC,CASTVSSGANVLTF
TRBV12-5,.,TRBJ2-1,TRBD1,TGTGCTAGTGGCCAAGGGACAGGGTGGAATGAGCAGTTCTTC,CASGQGTGWNEQFF
TRBV6-5,.,TRBJ1-2,.,TGTGCCAGCACCCGGACGGGGGGCGATGGCTACACCTTC,CASTRTGGDGYTF
TRBV29-1,.,TRBJ1-2,.,TGCAGCGTTGAAGGCGGGTCAGGGGATGGCTACACCTTC,CSVEGGSGDGYTF
TRBV4-2,once,TRBJ2-2,TRBD2,TGTGCCAGCAGCCCGGGACTAGCGGGGGGGCTGGACACCGGGGAGCTGTTTTTT,CASSPGLAGGLDTGELFF
TRBV6-1,.,TRBJ2-7,TRBD2,TGTGCCAGCAGTGAAGCGGCCCCAATAGGATCTAGCGGGACGTACGAGCAGTACTTC,CASSEAAPIGSSGTYEQYF
TRBV28,once,TRBJ1-2,TRBD1,TGTGCCAGCAGTTCCACGACAGGGCCACCATATTTTAACTATGGCTACACCTTC,CASSSTTGPPYFNYGYTF
TRBV30,.,TRBJ2-3,TRBD2,TGTGCCTGGAGTGTAAGGCTAGCGGGAGGGCCCTCGAGGTTGGATACGCAGTATTTT,CAWSVRLAGGPSRLDTQYF
TRBV6-5,.,TRBJ1-5,.,TGTGCCAGCAGCCCCGTTAGCAATAGCAATCAGCCCCAGCATTTT,CASSPVSNSNQPQHF
TRBV9,once,TRBJ2-1,TRBD2,TGTGCCAGCAGCGTAGAGTCTAGCGGGAACAATGAGCAGTTCTTC,CASSVESSGNNEQFF
TRBV6-2/TRBV6-3,.,TRBJ1-1,.,TGTGCCAGCAGTTCCACAGATGAGGGAGCTTTCTTT,CASSSTDEGAFF
TRBV29-1,.,TRBJ2-7,.,TGCAGCGTTCACCTCGGACAGTCCTACGAGCAGTACTTC,CSVHLGQSYEQYF
TRBV6-1,.,TRBJ1-2,TRBD1,TGTGCCAGCAGTGAAGTGACAGGGACCGTTTGGGGCTACACCTTC,CASSEVTGTVWGYTF
TRBV7-2,.,TRBJ1-5,.,TGTGCCAGCAGCTTAGTTCTTGGCGGGGACGGCAATCAGCCCCAGCATTTT,CASSLVLGGDGNQPQHF
TRBV7-8,.,TRBJ2-4,TRBD1,TGTGCCAGCAGCTTAGTAGGGGGCATGAGAGTCATTCAGTACTTC,CASSLVGGMRVIQYF
TRBV19,.,TRBJ1-1,TRBD1,TGTGCCAGTAGTGAACGGACAGGGTGGAACACTGAAGCTTTCTTT,CASSERTGWNTEAFF
TRBV6-6,few,TRBJ1-3,TRBD1,TGTGCCAGCAGCCGAAGCCGCTCGGGACAGGGCATTAAACTCTCTGGAAACACCATATATTTT,CASSRSRSGQGIKLSGNTIYF
TRBV27,once,TRBJ1-2,.,TGTGCCAGCAGCCCTCGGGGTAACTATGGCTACACCTTC,CASSPRGNYGYTF
TRBV2,.,TRBJ1-1,.,TGTGCCAGCACCAAGGAGGGGATCGCGAACACTGAAGCTTTCTTT,CASTKEGIANTEAFF
TRBV3-1/TRBV3-2,.,TRBJ2-7,.,TGTGCCAGCAGCCACGGGGGACAGTACTACGAGCAGTACTTC,CASSHGGQYYEQYF
TRBV7-3,.,TRBJ2-2,.,TGTGCCAGCAGCAGAGAGCCGGGACAGAACACCGGGGAGCTGTTTTTT,CASSREPGQNTGELFF
TRBV29-1,.,TRBJ2-7,TRBD1,TGCAGCGTTGAGTTGGGACAGGGGACCTACGAGCAGTACTTC,CSVELGQGTYEQYF
TRBV19,few,TRBJ1-5,.,TGTGCCAGTAGTAAATGGGGCGGACAGATCCTTGCCGATAGCAATCAGCCCCAGCATTTT,CASSKWGGQILADSNQPQHF